These 3 T cell receptor beta chains share one sample of origin, sequenced in a study of T-cell reconstitution after alpha-beta-depleted transplantation in children (dated by TCRdb to 2016 to 2018). Sample treatment or condition, as interpreted from the label and publication: allogeneic hematopoietic cell transplantation with graft depleted of TCRalphabeta T cells and CD19 B cells. Receptor amplification or capture employed PCR. The reads were generated on an Illumina HiSeq 2500. TCR libraries were prepared with molecular barcoding, using unique molecular identifiers to normalize TCRbeta repertoire quantification. Using fastp trimming at Q25 and MiXCR clonotype assembly, TCRdb reanalyzed the public sequencing data and kept in-frame beta chains. Here each entry gathers all rows of one CDR3 protein and keeps the most common genes and DNA. For this sample the table gives about 580,000 distinct CDR3 sequences, of which more than 20% were detected only once. Roughly 14% of the sample belongs to the ten largest clones.

Sequences were derived from PBMCs, mostly from graft donor cells, sampled 360 days after TCRalphabeta/CD19-depleted stem cell transplant. All receptors derive from a boy younger than two who had a stem cell transplant for acute myeloid leukemia, so the T cells may come from the graft donor.

This clonotype has just a few counts. The chain combines TRBV29-1 with TRBJ2-5, with 11 bases identical to TRBD2. The CDR3 runs to 19 residues. V gave up 6 bases and J gave up 5 bases; unmatched junction bases: 23. CDR1 is SQVTM and CDR2 is ANQGSEA in the germline V gene. The CDR3 loop reads CSVSTWRASGGRFFETQYF. CDR3 DNA: TGCAGCGTCTCGACCTGGAGGGCTAGCGGGGGGCGATTCTTCGAGACCCAGTACTTC.

This clonotype was observed many times. This CDR3 is CASSGTGTNTGELFF. As DNA, the CDR3 is TGTGCCAGCAGTGGGACAGGGACGAACACCGGGGAGCTGTTTTTT. The rearrangement uses TRBV6-2 or TRBV6-3 and TRBJ2-2; 9 nucleotides agree with TRBD1. The CDR3 has 15 residues. V shed 5 bases, J shed 0 bases, and the junction held 1 base outside the gene matches. Germline V gene lookup returns CDR1 MNHEY and CDR2 SVGEGT.

J is TRBJ1-1 and V is TRBV12-3 or TRBV12-4; the D gene is possibly TRBD1 (6 bases). Trimming pared 6 bases from V and 1 base from J, leaving 12 bases between. The CDR3 spans 14 residues. For the CDR3, the DNA is TGTGCCAGCAGGTACGCAGGGGAGAACACTGAAGCTTTCTTT. Amino acid sequence: CASRYAGENTEAFF.